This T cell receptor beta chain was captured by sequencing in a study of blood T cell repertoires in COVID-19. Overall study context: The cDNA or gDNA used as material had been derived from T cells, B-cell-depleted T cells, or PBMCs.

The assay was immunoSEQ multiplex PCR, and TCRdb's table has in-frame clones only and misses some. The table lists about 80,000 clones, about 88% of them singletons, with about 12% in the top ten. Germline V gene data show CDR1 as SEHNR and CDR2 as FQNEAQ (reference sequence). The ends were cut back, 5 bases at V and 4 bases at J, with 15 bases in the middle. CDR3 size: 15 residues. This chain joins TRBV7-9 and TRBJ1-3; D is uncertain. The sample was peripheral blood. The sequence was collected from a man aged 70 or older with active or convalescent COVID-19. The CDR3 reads CASSPEGRRGNTIYF. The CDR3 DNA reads TGTGCCAGCAGCCCAGAGGGCCGCAGAGGAAACACCATATATTTT.